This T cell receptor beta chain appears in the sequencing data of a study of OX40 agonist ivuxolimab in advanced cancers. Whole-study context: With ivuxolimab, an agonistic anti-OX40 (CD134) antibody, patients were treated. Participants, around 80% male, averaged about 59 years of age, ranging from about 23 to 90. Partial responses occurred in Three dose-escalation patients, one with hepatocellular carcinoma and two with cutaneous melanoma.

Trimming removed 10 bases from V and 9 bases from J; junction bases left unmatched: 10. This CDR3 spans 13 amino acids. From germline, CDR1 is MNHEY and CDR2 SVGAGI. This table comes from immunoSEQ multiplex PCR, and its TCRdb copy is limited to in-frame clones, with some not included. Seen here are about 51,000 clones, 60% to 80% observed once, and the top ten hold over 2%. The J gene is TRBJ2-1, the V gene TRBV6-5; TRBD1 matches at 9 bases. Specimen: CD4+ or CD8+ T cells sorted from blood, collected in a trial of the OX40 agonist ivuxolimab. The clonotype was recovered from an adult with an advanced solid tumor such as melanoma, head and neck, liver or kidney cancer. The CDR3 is CATGGQGTGEQFF. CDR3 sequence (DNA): TGTGCCACGGGGGGACAGGGTACCGGTGAGCAGTTCTTC.